This TCR beta chain comes out of a study of blood T cell repertoires in COVID-19 (dated by TCRdb to the early 2020s). General notes on the study: Samples covering the acute and convalescent phases of COVID-19 were provided by collaborators in the United States, Italy and Spain. The material from the prospective study consisted of cDNA or gDNA derived from T cells, B-cell-depleted T cells, or PBMCs. Subjects who had been exposed to COVID-19, were actively infected with it, or had recovered from it provided the deeply sampled blood TCRbeta repertoires that made up the dataset. A freely available public database, intended as a resource for researchers studying the immune response to SARS-CoV-2, is where the repertoires were released. Samples came from the ongoing ImmuneRACE study (first 160 participants) plus 1,254 subjects from 6 global collaborators. A de-identified subject ID, COVID-19 status, age in years and sex were almost always included in the sample metadata. Where HLA class I and class II types were available, the types were taken from metadata supplied by the sample provider, not from assay-based typing.

The junction shows trimming of 1 base on V and 5 bases on J, plus 20 bases between the germline ends. The germline V gene (reference sequence) supplies CDR1 LGHDT and CDR2 YNNKEL. The CDR3 goes from the cysteine to the phenylalanine over 18 residues. Of the read, only the CDR3 DNA is kept; its 54 bases are in frame from base 1. Turning to this clone: Its antigen is not yet known. No base-level quality is on record; no much larger clone is a single base apart.

The immunoSEQ Assay, a bias-controlled multiplex PCR, was used to amplify TCRbeta CDR3 regions from genomic DNA. Per the source publication's procedure: The number of nucleated cells in each sample was estimated from the amplification of reference gene primers within the assay. Sequence reads were collapsed and filtered to measure the absolute abundance of every unique TCRbeta CDR3 rearrangement. For each sample, productive Simpson clonality was calculated as the square root of Simpson's diversity index across productive rearrangements. TCRdb obtained this table from immuneACCESS and retained in-frame rearrangements with V and J assigned. These tables miss some clones; where compared with another copy, unresolved V genes account for less than half of the shortfall, and the remainder is unexplained. The V and J calls and clone size are taken from that table; D and trimming were inferred from the DNA. The sample has 190,000 or so clones on record, around nine tenths of them singletons. Of the sample, about 1% is held by the ten largest clones.

Samples from volunteer blood donors who had recovered from COVID-19 were contributed by a second Seattle source. Collaborating institutions collected whole blood in K2EDTA tubes following their own protocols. Collaborator samples were shipped for TCRbeta analysis as frozen whole blood, isolated PBMCs, or DNA extracted from either sample type. Study-wide conclusions, independent of this receptor: How much clinical and demographic metadata was included differed by source and by participant, and the metadata was provided uncurated.

The V and J segments used are TRBV3-1 (or the pseudogene TRBV3-2) and TRBJ1-4, with a tentative D gene TRBD1 over 5 matching bases. What was sequenced was peripheral blood. The origin of this receptor is a woman aged 18 to 35 who had recovered from COVID-19. The DNA is as follows: TGTGCCAGCAGCCAAGGGATCGGTAAGAGACAGCAAAATGAAAAACTGTTTTTT. It translates to CASSQGIGKRQQNEKLFF.